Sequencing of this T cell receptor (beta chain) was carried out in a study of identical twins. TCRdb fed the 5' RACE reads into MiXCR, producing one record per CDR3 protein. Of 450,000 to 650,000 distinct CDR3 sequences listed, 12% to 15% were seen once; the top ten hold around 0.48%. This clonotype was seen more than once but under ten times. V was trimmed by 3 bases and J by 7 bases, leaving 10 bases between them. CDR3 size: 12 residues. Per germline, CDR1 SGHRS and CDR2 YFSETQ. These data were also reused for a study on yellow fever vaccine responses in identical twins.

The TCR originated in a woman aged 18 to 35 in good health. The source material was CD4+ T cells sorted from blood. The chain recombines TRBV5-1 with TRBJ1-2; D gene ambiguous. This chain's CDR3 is CASSSGVSGYTF. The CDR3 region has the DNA TGCGCCAGCAGCTCCGGAGTGTCTGGCTACACCTTC.